This T cell receptor (beta chain) was identified in a study of early T cells in non-severe SARS-CoV-2 infection. Turning to the study itself: Bulk RNA from unsorted whole blood was sequenced; chains were unpaired. Study findings and constraints: The VDJdb matching leaned toward anti-spike CD8 responses and overlooked private and CD4 specificities.

The sample holds many counts of this clonotype. Its target is unknown. The V segment lost 5 bases and the J segment 3 bases; nucleotides outside the gene matches: 6. CDR1 and CDR2 from the germline V gene are SGHTA and FQGTGA. CDR3 length: 16 amino acids. The protocol attached unique molecular identifiers to individual cDNA molecules. TCRdb re-derived calls from the 5' RACE reads in MiXCR, one entry per CDR3 protein. The sample holds 25,000 to 30,000 distinct CDR3 sequences, over 3.5% seen once. Sequences were obtained from whole blood. This chain joins TRBV7-3 and TRBJ1-6, with 8 positions matching TRBD1. The clonotype comes from an adult who was a healthcare worker with PCR-confirmed SARS-CoV-2 infection or an uninfected control (not recorded which). The CDR3 nucleotides are TGTGCCAGCAGCACACTAGGACAGGGCTATAATTCACCCCTCCACTTT. This gives the protein CASSTLGQGYNSPLHF. Using reference TRBV7-3 and TRBJ1-6 for the parts outside the CDR3, the full variable domain is GAGVSQTPSNKVTEKGKYVELRCDPISGHTALYWYRQSLGQGPEFLIYFQGTGAADDSGLPNDRFFAVRPEGSVSTLKIQRTERGDSAVYLCASSTLGQGYNSPLHFGNGTRLTVT.